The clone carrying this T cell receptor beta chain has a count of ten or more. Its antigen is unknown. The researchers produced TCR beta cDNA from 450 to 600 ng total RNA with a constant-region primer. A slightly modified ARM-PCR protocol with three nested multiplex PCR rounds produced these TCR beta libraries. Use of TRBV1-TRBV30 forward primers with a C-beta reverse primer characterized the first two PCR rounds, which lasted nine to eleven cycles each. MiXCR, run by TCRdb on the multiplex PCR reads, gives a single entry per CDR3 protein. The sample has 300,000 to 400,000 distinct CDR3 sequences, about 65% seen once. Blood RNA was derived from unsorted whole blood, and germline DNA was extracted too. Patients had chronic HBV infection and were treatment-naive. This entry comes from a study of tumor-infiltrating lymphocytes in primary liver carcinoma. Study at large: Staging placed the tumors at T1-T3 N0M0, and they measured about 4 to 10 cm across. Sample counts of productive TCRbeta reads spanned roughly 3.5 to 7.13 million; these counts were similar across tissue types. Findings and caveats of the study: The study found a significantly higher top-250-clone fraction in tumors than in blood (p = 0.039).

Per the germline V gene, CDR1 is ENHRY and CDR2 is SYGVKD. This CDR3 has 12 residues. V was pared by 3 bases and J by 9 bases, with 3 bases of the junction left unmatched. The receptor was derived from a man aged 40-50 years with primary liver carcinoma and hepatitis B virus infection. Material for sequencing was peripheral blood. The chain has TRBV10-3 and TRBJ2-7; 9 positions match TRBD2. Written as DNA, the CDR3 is TGTGCCATCAGTGACGGGACTAGCAGGCAGTACTTC. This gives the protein CAISDGTSRQYF.